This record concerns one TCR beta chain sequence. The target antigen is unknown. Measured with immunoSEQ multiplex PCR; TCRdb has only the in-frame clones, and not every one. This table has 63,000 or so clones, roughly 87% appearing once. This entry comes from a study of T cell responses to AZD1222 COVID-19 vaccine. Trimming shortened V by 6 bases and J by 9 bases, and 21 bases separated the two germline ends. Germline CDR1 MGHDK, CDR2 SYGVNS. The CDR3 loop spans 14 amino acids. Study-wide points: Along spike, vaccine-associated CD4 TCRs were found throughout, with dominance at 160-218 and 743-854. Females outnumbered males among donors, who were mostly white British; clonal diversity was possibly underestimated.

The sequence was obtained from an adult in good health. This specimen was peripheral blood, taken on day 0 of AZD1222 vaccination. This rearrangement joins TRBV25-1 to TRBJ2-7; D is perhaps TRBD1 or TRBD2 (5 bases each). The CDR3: CASSLGVWATVQYF. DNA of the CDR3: TGTGCCAGCAGCCTGGGGGTTTGGGCTACGGTGCAGTACTTC.